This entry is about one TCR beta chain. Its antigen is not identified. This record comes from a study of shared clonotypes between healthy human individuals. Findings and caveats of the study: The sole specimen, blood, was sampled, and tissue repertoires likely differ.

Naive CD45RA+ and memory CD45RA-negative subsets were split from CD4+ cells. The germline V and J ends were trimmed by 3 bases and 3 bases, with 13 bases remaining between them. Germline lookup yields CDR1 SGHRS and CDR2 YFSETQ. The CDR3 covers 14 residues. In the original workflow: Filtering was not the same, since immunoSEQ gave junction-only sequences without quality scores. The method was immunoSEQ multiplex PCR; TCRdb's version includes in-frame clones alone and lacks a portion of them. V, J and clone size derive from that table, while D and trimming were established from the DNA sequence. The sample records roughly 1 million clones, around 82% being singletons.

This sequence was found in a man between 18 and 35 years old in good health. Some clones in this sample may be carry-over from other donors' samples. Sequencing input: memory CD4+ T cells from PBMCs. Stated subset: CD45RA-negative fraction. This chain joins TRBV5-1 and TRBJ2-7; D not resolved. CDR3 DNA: TGCGCCAGCAGCTCTGGCCTAACGAACTACGAGCAGTACTTC. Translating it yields CASSSGLTNYEQYF.